Shown below are 14 T cell receptor beta chains from a single sample sequenced in a study of blood T cell repertoires in COVID-19. Clones were read by immunoSEQ multiplex PCR, and TCRdb kept only the in-frame ones, dropping some. This table holds approximately 240,000 clones, around four fifths found once. Input material: peripheral blood. The receptors derive from an older woman with active or convalescent COVID-19.

This clone came up a few times. The chain joins TRBV7-8 to TRBJ2-2; D ambiguous. The CDR3 spans 12 residues. Trimming stripped 3 bases from V and 3 bases from J, with 2 bases between. CDR1 and CDR2 from the germline V gene are SGHVS and FQNEAQ. The CDR3 DNA reads TGTGCCAGCAGCTTCTACACCGGGGAGCTGTTTTTT. Residues: CASSFYTGELFF. The full variable domain, its missing parts supplied by reference TRBV7-8 and TRBJ2-2, is GAGVSQSPRYKVAKRGQDVALRCDPISGHVSLFWYQQALGQGPEFLTYFQNEAQLDKSGLPSDRFFAERPEGSVSTLKIQRTQQEDSAVYLCASSFYTGELFFGEGSRLTVL.

This chain links TRBV6-5 with TRBJ2-7, with 9 bases identical to TRBD1. Germline values: CDR1 MNHEY, CDR2 SVGAGI. Unmatched junction bases numbered 10, after V lost 2 bases and J lost 5 bases. CDR3 size: 16 residues. CDR3 sequence reads: CASSYATTNRGHEQYF. The CDR3 DNA is TGTGCCAGCAGTTACGCCACCACTAACAGGGGGCACGAGCAGTACTTC.

CDR3 protein: CASSIGDSSYEQYF. The CDR3, as DNA: TGTGCCAGTAGTATAGGGGACAGCTCCTACGAGCAGTACTTC. The V and J genes are TRBV19 and TRBJ2-7; 7 bases agree with TRBD1. The V segment lost 1 base and the J segment 0 bases; nucleotides outside the gene matches: 0. CDR1 LNHDA and CDR2 SQIVND come from the germline V gene (reference sequence). CDR3 length: 14 residues. Filled out from reference TRBV19 and TRBJ2-7, the complete variable domain reads DGGITQSPKYLFRKEGQNVTLSCEQNLNHDAMYWYRQDPGQGLRLIYYSQIVNDFQKGDIAEGYSVSREKKESFPLTVTSAQKNPTAFYLCASSIGDSSYEQYFGPGTRLTVT.

The chain has TRBV19 and TRBJ2-4; possibly TRBD1 for D (6 bases). V lost 3 bases and J 8 bases, leaving 17 bases between the germline ends. CDR3 length: 15 residues. Per the germline V gene, CDR1 is LNHDA and CDR2 is SQIVND (reference sequence). The CDR3 sequence is CASSMVLTKGDIQYF. CDR3 DNA sequence: TGTGCCAGTAGTATGGTCCTAACAAAGGGGGACATTCAGTACTTC.

J is TRBJ1-1 and V is TRBV12-3 or TRBV12-4, with D possibly TRBD1 on 6 matching bases. The CDR3 totals 13 residues. V was cut by 2 bases and J by 6 bases, with 10 bases left in between. The CDR3 DNA sequence: TGTGCCAGCAGTTTAATGGGGGCCGCTGAAGCTTTCTTT. Residues: CASSLMGAAEAFF.

The CDR3 here is CATSREGVGTDTQYF. DNA of the CDR3: TGTGCCACCAGCAGAGAGGGAGTTGGCACAGATACGCAGTATTTT. This chain uses TRBV15 with TRBJ2-3, with D possibly being TRBD2 (5 bases). CDR1 is LNHNV and CDR2 is YYDKDF in the germline V gene (reference sequence). The CDR3 runs 15 residues. Trimming took off 0 bases at V and 1 base at J, with 8 bases between the two ends.

This chain joins TRBV23-1 and TRBJ2-2, with D perhaps matching TRBD1 (6 bases). TRBV23-1 counts as an open reading frame of uncertain function. Deletions cut 2 bases from V and 9 bases from J, with 16 bases between. This CDR3 spans 15 amino acids. In nucleotides, the CDR3 is TGCGCCAGCAGTCAACCCCCTAAGGGGGAGAGGGAGCTGTTTTTT. Protein product: CASSQPPKGERELFF.

CDR3 residues: CASSILAVLTGELFF. The CDR3 DNA is TGTGCCAGCAGCATCCTAGCGGTCCTCACCGGGGAGCTGTTTTTT. V is TRBV5-8 and J is TRBJ2-2; 7 bases are a match to TRBD2. J gave up 4 bases and V 4 bases, and 7 bases lay outside the gene matches. This CDR3 is built from 15 residues. Germline-derived CDR1 and CDR2 are SGHTS and YDEGEE.

V gene TRBV29-1 combines with J gene TRBJ2-3; D may be TRBD2 (5 bases). CDR3 length: 14 residues. The germline CDR1 and CDR2 sequences are SQVTM and ANQGSEA. Trimming stripped 2 bases from V and 3 bases from J, with 12 bases between. The chain's CDR3 is CSVESGLLTDTQYF. The CDR3 nucleotides are TGCAGCGTTGAATCAGGACTTTTAACAGATACGCAGTATTTT.

The chain is built from TRBV7-6 and TRBJ2-7, with 11 bases that match TRBD2. Germline trimming cut 5 bases from V and 4 bases from J; bases unmatched to any gene: 16. Germline CDR1 is SGHVS and CDR2 is FNYEAQ. This CDR3 is 18 amino acids long. CDR3 nucleotides: TGTGCCAGCAGCCCCGCGGGAGGGGGCACTAGCGGGAGTTACGAGCAGTACTTC. It yields the protein CASSPAGGGTSGSYEQYF.

The chain uses TRBV6-1 and TRBJ2-7; TRBD1 aligns across 9 bases. With V trimmed by 4 bases and J by 0 bases, 7 bases remained unmatched. The CDR3 is 16 amino acids. Germline V gives CDR1 MNHNS, CDR2 SASEGT. For the CDR3, the DNA is TGTGCCAGCAGTGGAGGGGACAGGGTACCCTCCTACGAGCAGTACGTC. Protein product: CASSGGDRVPSYEQYV.

This clone was detected only once. The genes are TRBV7-8 and TRBJ2-1, with no clear D. Trimming cost V 3 bases and J 8 bases, with 2 bases left between them. The CDR3 length is 10 residues. Germline CDR1 is SGHVS and CDR2 is FQNEAQ. CDR3 in amino acids: CASSFDEQFF. As DNA, the CDR3 is TGTGCCAGCAGCTTCGATGAGCAGTTCTTC.

This clone was observed a single time. This sequence joins TRBV5-6 and TRBJ1-2, with 7 bases matching TRBD1. The V segment lost 4 bases and the J segment 7 bases; nucleotides outside the gene matches: 7. Germline assignment: CDR1 SGHDT and CDR2 YYEEEE. The CDR3 sequence is 13 residues long. CDR3 nucleotide sequence: TGTGCCAGCAGCCGAACAGGGGTCTCTGGCTACACCTTC. Its protein product is CASSRTGVSGYTF.

The chain carries TRBV27 and TRBJ2-1, with D possibly being TRBD2 (6 bases). Trimming took 5 bases from V and 5 from J, leaving 22 bases between them. The CDR3 is made up of 17 amino acids. The germline V gene has CDR1 MNHEY and CDR2 SMNVEV (reference sequence). The CDR3: CASSLTRGTERHNEQFF. The CDR3 DNA reads as TGTGCCAGCAGTCTCACCCGGGGGACTGAGCGCCACAATGAGCAGTTCTTC.